This T cell receptor (beta chain) appears in the sequencing data of a study of T cells in Graves' hyperthyroidism and ophthalmopathy. Looking at the study overall: The initial diagnosis was the point when peripheral blood was collected, ahead of any treatment. The study, taken as a whole, reports: Within blood appeared most thyroid clonotypes that had expanded above 0.001.

A note on this clonotype: The antigen is not known.

TCR beta CDR3 sequences were amplified from RNA transcripts. First-round RT-PCR with HTBI primers amplified the TCR CDR3 region. TCRdb passed the multiplex PCR reads through MiXCR, listing each CDR3 protein once. Seen here are around 400,000 distinct CDR3 sequences, 15% to 19% observed once, and the top ten hold 25% to 35%. In germline, CDR1 is GTSNPN, CDR2 SVGIG (reference sequence). The germline V and J ends were trimmed by 2 bases and 2 bases, with 13 bases remaining between them. The length of the CDR3 is 14 residues. Used for diagnoses were clinical symptoms, serum thyroxine and TRAb, thyroid ultrasound and orbital computed tomography. Blood was obtained at the first hyperthyroidism diagnosis, which preceded any ophthalmopathy symptoms.

The origin of this receptor is a woman between 18 and 29 years old with Graves' hyperthyroidism that later progressed to Graves' ophthalmopathy. This chain links TRBV30 with TRBJ2-7, with a possible D match to TRBD2 (6 bases). Sequencing was carried out using blood. The CDR3 nucleotides read TGTGCCTGGAGTTATGGTAGCGGCCCCTACGAGCAGTACTTC. Translated: CAWSYGSGPYEQYF.